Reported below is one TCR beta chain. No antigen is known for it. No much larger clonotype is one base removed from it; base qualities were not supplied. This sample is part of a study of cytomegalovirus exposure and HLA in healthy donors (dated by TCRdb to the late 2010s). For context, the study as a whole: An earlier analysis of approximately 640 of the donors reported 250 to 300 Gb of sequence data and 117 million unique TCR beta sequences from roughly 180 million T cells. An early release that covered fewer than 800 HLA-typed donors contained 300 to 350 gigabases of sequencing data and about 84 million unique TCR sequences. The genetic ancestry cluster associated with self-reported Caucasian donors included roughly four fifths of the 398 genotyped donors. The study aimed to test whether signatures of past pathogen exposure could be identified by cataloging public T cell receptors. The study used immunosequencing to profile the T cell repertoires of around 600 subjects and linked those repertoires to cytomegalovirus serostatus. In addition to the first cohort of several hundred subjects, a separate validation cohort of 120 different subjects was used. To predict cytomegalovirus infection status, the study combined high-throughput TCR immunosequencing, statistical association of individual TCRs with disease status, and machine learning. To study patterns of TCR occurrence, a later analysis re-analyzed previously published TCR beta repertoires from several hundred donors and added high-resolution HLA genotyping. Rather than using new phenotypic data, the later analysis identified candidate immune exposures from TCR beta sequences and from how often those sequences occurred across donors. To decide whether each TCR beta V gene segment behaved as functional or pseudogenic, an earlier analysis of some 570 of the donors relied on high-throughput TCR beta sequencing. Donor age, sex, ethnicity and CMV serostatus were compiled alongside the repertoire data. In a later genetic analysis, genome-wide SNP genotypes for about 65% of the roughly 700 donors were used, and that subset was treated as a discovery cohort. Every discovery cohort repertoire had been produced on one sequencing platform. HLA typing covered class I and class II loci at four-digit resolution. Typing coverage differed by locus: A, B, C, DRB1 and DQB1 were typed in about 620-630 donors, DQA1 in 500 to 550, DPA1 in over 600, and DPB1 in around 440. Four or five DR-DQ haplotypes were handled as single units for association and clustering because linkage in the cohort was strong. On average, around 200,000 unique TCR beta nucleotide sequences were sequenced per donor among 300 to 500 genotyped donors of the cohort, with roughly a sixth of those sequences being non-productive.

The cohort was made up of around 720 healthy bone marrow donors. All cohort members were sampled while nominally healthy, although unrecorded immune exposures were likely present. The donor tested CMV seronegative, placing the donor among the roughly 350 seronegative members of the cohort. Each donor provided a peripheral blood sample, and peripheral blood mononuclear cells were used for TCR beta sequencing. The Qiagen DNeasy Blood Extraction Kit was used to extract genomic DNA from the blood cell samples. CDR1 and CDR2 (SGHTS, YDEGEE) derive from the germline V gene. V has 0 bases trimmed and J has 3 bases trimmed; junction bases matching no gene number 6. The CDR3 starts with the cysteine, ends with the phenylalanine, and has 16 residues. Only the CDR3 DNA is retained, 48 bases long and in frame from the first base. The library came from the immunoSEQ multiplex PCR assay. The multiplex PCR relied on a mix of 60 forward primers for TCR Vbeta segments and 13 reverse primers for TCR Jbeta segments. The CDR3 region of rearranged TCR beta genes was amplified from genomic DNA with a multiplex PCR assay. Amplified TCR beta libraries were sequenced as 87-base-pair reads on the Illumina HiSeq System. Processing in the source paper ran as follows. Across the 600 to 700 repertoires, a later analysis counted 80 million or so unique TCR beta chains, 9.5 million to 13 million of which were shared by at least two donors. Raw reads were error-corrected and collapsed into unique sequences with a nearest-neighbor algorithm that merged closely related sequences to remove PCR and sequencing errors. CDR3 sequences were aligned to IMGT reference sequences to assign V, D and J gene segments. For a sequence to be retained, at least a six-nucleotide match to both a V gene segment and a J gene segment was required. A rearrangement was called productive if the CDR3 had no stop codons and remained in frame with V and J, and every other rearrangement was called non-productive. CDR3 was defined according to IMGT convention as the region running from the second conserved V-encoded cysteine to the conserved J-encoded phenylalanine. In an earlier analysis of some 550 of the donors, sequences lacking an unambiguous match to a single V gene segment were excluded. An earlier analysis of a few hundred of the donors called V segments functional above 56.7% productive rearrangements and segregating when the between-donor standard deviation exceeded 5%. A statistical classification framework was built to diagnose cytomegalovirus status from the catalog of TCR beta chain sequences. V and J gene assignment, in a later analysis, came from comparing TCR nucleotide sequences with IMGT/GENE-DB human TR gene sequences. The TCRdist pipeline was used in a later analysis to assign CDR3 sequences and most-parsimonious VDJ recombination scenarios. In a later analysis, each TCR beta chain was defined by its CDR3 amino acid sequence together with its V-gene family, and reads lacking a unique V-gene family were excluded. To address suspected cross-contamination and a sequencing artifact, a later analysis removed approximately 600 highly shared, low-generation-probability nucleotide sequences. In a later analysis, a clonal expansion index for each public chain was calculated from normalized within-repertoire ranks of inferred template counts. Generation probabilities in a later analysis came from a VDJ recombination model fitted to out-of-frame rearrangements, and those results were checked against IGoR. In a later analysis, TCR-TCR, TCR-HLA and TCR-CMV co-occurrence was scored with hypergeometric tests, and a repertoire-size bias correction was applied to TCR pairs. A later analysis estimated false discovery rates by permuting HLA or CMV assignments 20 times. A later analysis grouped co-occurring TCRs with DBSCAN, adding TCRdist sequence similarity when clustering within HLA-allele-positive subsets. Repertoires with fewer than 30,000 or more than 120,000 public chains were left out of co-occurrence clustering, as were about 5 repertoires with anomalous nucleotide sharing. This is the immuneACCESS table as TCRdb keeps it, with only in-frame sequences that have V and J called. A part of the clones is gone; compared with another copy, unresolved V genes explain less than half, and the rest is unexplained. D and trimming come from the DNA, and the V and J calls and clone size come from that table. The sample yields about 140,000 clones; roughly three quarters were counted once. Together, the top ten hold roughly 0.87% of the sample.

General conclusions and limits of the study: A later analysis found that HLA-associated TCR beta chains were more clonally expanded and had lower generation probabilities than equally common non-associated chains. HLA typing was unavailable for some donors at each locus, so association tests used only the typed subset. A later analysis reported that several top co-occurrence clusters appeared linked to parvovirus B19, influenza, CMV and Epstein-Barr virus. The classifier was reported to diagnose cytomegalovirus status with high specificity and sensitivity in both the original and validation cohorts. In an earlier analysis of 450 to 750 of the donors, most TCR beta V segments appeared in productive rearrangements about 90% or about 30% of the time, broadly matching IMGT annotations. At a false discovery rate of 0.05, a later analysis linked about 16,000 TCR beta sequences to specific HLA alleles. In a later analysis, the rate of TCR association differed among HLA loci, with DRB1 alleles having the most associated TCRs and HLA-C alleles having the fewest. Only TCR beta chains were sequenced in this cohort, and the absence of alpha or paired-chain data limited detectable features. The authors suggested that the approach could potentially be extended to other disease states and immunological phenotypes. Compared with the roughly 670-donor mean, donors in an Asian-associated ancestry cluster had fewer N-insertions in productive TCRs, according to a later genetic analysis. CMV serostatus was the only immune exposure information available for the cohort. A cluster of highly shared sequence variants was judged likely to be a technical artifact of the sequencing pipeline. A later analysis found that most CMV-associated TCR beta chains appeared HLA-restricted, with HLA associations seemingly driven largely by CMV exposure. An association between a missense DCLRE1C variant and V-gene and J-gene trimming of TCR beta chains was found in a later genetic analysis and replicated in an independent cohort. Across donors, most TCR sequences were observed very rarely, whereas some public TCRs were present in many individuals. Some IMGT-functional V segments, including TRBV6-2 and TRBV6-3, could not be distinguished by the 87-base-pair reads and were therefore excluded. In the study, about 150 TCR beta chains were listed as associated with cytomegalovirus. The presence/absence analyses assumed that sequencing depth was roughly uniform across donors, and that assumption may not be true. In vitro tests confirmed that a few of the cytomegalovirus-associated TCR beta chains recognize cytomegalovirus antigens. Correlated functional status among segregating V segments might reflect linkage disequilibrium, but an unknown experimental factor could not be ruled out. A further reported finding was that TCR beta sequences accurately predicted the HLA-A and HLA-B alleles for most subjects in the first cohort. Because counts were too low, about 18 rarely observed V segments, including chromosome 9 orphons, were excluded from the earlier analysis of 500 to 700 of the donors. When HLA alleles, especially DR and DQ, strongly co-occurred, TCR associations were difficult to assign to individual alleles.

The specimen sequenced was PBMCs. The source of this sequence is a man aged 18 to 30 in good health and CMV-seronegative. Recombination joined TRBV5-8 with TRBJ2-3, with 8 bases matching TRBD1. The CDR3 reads CASSLAPDRETDTQYF. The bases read TGTGCCAGCAGCTTGGCCCCGGACAGGGAAACAGATACGCAGTATTTT.